This is a list of T cell receptor beta chains from one sample in a study of CD8+CD57+ T cells in acquired aplastic anemia. Using its own MiXCR run on the reads, TCRdb lists one record per CDR3 protein. This table holds hundreds of thousands of distinct CDR3 sequences, 45% to 65% found once. The sample comprised sorted CD4+, CD8+, or CD8+CD57+ T cells (not recorded which) from PBMCs. These receptor sequences come from a human donor with aplastic anemia. CDR3s include the opening cysteine and the closing phenylalanine or tryptophan. Each record gives: CDR3 protein, V gene, J gene.

CDR3 protein: CASSLGQEVYEQYF; V gene: TRBV5-1; J gene: TRBJ2-7
CDR3 protein: CSVPLGWGAGTDTQYF; V gene: TRBV29-1; J gene: TRBJ2-3
CDR3 protein: CASSLDGGHQPQHF; V gene: TRBV7-9; J gene: TRBJ1-5
CDR3 protein: CASSRGLDPYNEQFF; V gene: TRBV7-9; J gene: TRBJ2-1
CDR3 protein: CATKPGIHYGYTF; V gene: TRBV10-1; J gene: TRBJ1-2
CDR3 protein: CASSLVGRTDTRYF; V gene: TRBV7-2; J gene: TRBJ2-3
CDR3 protein: CASSVAQGSNSPLHF; V gene: TRBV9; J gene: TRBJ1-6
CDR3 protein: CATSDPRGQPQHF; V gene: TRBV24-1; J gene: TRBJ1-5
CDR3 protein: CSALTGPYEQYF; V gene: TRBV29-1; J gene: TRBJ2-7
CDR3 protein: CASSPSGGSHYEQYF; V gene: TRBV7-9; J gene: TRBJ2-7
CDR3 protein: CSASRSLQETQYF; V gene: TRBV20-1; J gene: TRBJ2-5
CDR3 protein: CASFSVGTVNTGELFF; V gene: TRBV10-2; J gene: TRBJ2-2
CDR3 protein: CASSEAHPGEWIFYGYTF; V gene: TRBV6-1; J gene: TRBJ1-2
CDR3 protein: CASSVRGEETQYF; V gene: TRBV9; J gene: TRBJ2-5
CDR3 protein: CASSLQGSNTEAFF; V gene: TRBV7-9; J gene: TRBJ1-1
CDR3 protein: CASSYFYEKLFF; V gene: TRBV6-5; J gene: TRBJ1-4
CDR3 protein: CASSLGEYYEQYF; V gene: TRBV7-6; J gene: TRBJ2-7
CDR3 protein: CSAARTGRGEQYF; V gene: TRBV20-1; J gene: TRBJ2-7
CDR3 protein: CATRPPATYEQYF; V gene: TRBV10-2; J gene: TRBJ2-7
CDR3 protein: CASSLVLFREQYF; V gene: TRBV5-1; J gene: TRBJ2-7
CDR3 protein: CASSEFGDTNEKLFF; V gene: TRBV2; J gene: TRBJ1-4
CDR3 protein: CASSLSSSGANVLTF; V gene: TRBV12-3/TRBV12-4; J gene: TRBJ2-6
CDR3 protein: CASSKVAWAAPLHF; V gene: TRBV7-2; J gene: TRBJ1-6
CDR3 protein: CASSLEGAIEAFF; V gene: TRBV7-9; J gene: TRBJ1-1
CDR3 protein: CASSSGTSLGEQYF; V gene: TRBV7-2; J gene: TRBJ2-7
CDR3 protein: CASSLAGAWAGELFF; V gene: TRBV12-3/TRBV12-4; J gene: TRBJ2-2
CDR3 protein: CASSRGQTGGYNEQFF; V gene: TRBV5-1; J gene: TRBJ2-1
CDR3 protein: CASSEARGGTSRQETQYF; V gene: TRBV6-1; J gene: TRBJ2-5
CDR3 protein: CAISYQGGDNEQFF; V gene: TRBV10-3; J gene: TRBJ2-1
CDR3 protein: CATSRATSGSLGTQCF; V gene: TRBV15; J gene: TRBJ2-3
CDR3 protein: CASSVKYEQYF; V gene: TRBV7-9; J gene: TRBJ2-7
CDR3 protein: CASSLVLQGGINEKLFF; V gene: TRBV12-3/TRBV12-4; J gene: TRBJ1-4
CDR3 protein: CSAQRPTYNEQFF; V gene: TRBV20-1; J gene: TRBJ2-1
CDR3 protein: CASSYSPSTYEQYF; V gene: TRBV9; J gene: TRBJ2-7
CDR3 protein: CASSLFVLGGLRTEAFF; V gene: TRBV25-1; J gene: TRBJ1-1
CDR3 protein: CASSVTGPLSYEQYF; V gene: TRBV4-1; J gene: TRBJ2-7
CDR3 protein: CATSDFSSGRAGEQFF; V gene: TRBV24-1; J gene: TRBJ2-1
CDR3 protein: CSVGGVAGAATEAFF; V gene: TRBV29-1; J gene: TRBJ1-1
CDR3 protein: CASSLGSSNYGYTF; V gene: TRBV7-9; J gene: TRBJ1-2
CDR3 protein: CASSPSGVSSYNEQFF; V gene: TRBV6-4; J gene: TRBJ2-1
CDR3 protein: CASSLGGGSHTQYF; V gene: TRBV12-3/TRBV12-4; J gene: TRBJ2-3
CDR3 protein: CASSPLRGADTQYF; V gene: TRBV7-2; J gene: TRBJ2-3
CDR3 protein: CASSLGPASETQYF; V gene: TRBV9; J gene: TRBJ2-5
CDR3 protein: CATSDAGQGGADTQYF; V gene: TRBV24-1; J gene: TRBJ2-3
CDR3 protein: CASSYSTRDNYGYTF; V gene: TRBV6-6; J gene: TRBJ1-2
CDR3 protein: CASSIGGSFQPQHF; V gene: TRBV19; J gene: TRBJ1-5
CDR3 protein: CASSWAEGSGGNTIYF; V gene: TRBV7-2; J gene: TRBJ1-3
CDR3 protein: CASAGRGRFSGNTIYF; V gene: TRBV2; J gene: TRBJ1-3
CDR3 protein: CANSVEAANTEAFF; V gene: TRBV9; J gene: TRBJ1-1
CDR3 protein: CSASLAGAYEQYF; V gene: TRBV20-1; J gene: TRBJ2-7
CDR3 protein: CASTGTGNTIYF; V gene: TRBV9; J gene: TRBJ1-3
CDR3 protein: CASSLEGDTDTQYF; V gene: TRBV7-9; J gene: TRBJ2-3
CDR3 protein: CATSRGTASGANVLTF; V gene: TRBV15; J gene: TRBJ2-6
CDR3 protein: CASSSGLAVQEAQYF; V gene: TRBV7-2; J gene: TRBJ2-5
CDR3 protein: CASSSTGSTDMQYF; V gene: TRBV7-3; J gene: TRBJ2-3